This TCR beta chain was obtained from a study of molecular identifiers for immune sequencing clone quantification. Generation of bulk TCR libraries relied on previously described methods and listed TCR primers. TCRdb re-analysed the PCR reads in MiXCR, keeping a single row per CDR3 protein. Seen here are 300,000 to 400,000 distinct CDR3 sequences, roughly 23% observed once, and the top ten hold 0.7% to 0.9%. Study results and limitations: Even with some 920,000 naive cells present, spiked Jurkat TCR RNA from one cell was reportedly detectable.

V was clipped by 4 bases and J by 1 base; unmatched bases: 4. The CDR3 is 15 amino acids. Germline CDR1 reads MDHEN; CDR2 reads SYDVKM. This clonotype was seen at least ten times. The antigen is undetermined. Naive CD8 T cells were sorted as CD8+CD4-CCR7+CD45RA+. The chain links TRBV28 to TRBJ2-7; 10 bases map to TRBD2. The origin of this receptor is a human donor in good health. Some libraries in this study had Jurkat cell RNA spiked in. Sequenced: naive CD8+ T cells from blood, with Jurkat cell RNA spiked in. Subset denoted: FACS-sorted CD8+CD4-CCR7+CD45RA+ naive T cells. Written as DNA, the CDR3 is TGTGCCAGCAGTTCTAGCGGGAGCTATTCCTACGAGCAGTACTTC. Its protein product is CASSSSGSYSYEQYF.